This entry lists 2 T cell receptor beta chains sequenced from one sample in a study of T cells in Graves' hyperthyroidism and ophthalmopathy. Researchers took RNA transcripts and amplified the TCR beta CDR3 regions from them. The HTBI set primed first-round TCR CDR3 RT-PCR. One entry per CDR3 protein results from TCRdb running MiXCR on the multiplex PCR reads. The table records under 500,000 distinct CDR3 sequences, 11% to 15% of them present only once. Input material: blood. The receptors derive from a man aged 50-59 years with Graves' ophthalmopathy.

Ten or more counts support this clonotype. The chain uses TRBV29-1 and TRBJ2-5; D is unclear. The CDR3 spans 11 residues. Per the germline V gene, CDR1 is SQVTM and CDR2 is ANQGSEA. Trimming cost V 4 bases and J 1 base, with 4 bases left between them. The CDR3 DNA follows: TGCAGCGTTGCGCCCCAAGAGACCCAGTACTTC. This sequence encodes CSVAPQETQYF.

This clonotype was picked up many times. The rearrangement links TRBV30 to TRBJ2-7; D may match TRBD1 or TRBD2 (6 bases each). Germline V CDR1 and CDR2: GTSNPN, SVGIG (reference sequence). Trimming removed 4 bases at V and 4 bases at J, with 11 bases between. The CDR3 is 12 amino acids. The CDR3 DNA reads TGTGCCTGGACGAGGGGGGCTTACGAGCAGTACTTC. Its protein is CAWTRGAYEQYF.